This T cell receptor beta chain was documented in a study of cytomegalovirus exposure and HLA in healthy donors. This clone was counted between two and nine times. V dropped 6 bases and J dropped 4 bases, with 18 bases sitting between them. The germline CDR1 and CDR2 sequences are MNHNS and SASEGT. The CDR3 length is 15 residues. The PCR had 60 Vbeta and 13 Jbeta primers. Method: immunoSEQ multiplex PCR; TCRdb's copy keeps in-frame clones and lacks some. The sample yields approximately 160,000 clones, roughly 70% seen once. Sequences were obtained from PBMCs. The origin of this receptor is a woman aged 50 to 60 in good health and CMV-seropositive. The chain carries TRBV6-1 and TRBJ1-1; D is perhaps TRBD1 (6 bases). CDR3 DNA: TGTGCCAGCAGAGAAAACAGGGCTTGGGGCACTGAAGCTTTCTTT. Residues: CASRENRAWGTEAFF.